This is a list of T cell receptor beta chains from one sample in a study of shared clonotypes between healthy human individuals. The data were produced by immunoSEQ multiplex PCR, yet TCRdb's version contains in-frame clones alone and is incomplete. The data contain fewer than 550,000 clones, 60% to 80% of them singletons. Source material: PBMCs. The receptors come from a woman aged 40 to 55 in good health. Some clones in this sample may be carry-over from other donors' samples. The CDR3 runs from the conserved cysteine through the conserved F or W. The order of the fields is D gene, clone size, J gene, V gene, CDR3 protein, CDR3 DNA. D genes are given only for firm matches. Size is omitted from some rows. Given values are once, few, many or a class for expanded clones.

D: .
size: .
J: TRBJ2-2
V: TRBV27
CDR3: CASSFLETTGELFF
DNA: TGTGCCAGCAGTTTTCTCGAGACCACCGGGGAGCTGTTTTTT

D: TRBD2
size: few
J: TRBJ2-1
V: TRBV5-4
CDR3: CASSLKNEGGNEQFF
DNA: TGTGCCAGCAGCTTAAAAAACGAGGGAGGGAATGAGCAGTTCTTC

D: TRBD2
size: .
J: TRBJ2-3
V: TRBV30
CDR3: CAWSPGLAGSDTQYF
DNA: TGTGCCTGGAGTCCGGGACTAGCGGGTTCCGATACGCAGTATTTT

D: .
size: .
J: TRBJ2-3
V: TRBV7-9
CDR3: CASSLGGFMDTQYF
DNA: TGTGCCAGCAGCTTAGGAGGGTTTATGGATACGCAGTATTTT

D: .
size: .
J: TRBJ1-4
V: TRBV5-1
CDR3: CASSLEGRGEEKLFF
DNA: TGCGCCAGCAGCTTGGAAGGTAGGGGAGAGGAAAAACTGTTTTTT

D: .
size: once
J: TRBJ1-3
V: TRBV29-1
CDR3: CSVEGERTVGGNTIYF
DNA: TGCAGCGTTGAAGGAGAGAGGACAGTCGGCGGAAACACCATATATTTT

D: .
size: .
J: TRBJ2-7
V: TRBV10-2
CDR3: CASSESLIRSYEQYF
DNA: TGCGCCAGCAGTGAATCGCTAATCCGGTCCTACGAGCAGTACTTC

D: .
size: .
J: TRBJ2-3
V: TRBV19
CDR3: CASSIPAGSTDTQYF
DNA: TGTGCCAGTAGTATACCGGCGGGAAGCACAGATACGCAGTATTTT

D: TRBD1
size: many
J: TRBJ2-1
V: TRBV28
CDR3: CASSSPSGQYNEQFF
DNA: TGTGCCAGCAGTTCACCTTCGGGACAGTACAATGAGCAGTTCTTC

D: TRBD2
size: .
J: TRBJ2-2
V: TRBV11-2
CDR3: CASTPGGGDTGELFF
DNA: TGTGCCAGCACCCCGGGGGGGGGAGACACCGGGGAGCTGTTTTTT

D: TRBD1
size: many
J: TRBJ1-5
V: TRBV19
CDR3: CASSSPPGQGTDQPQHF
DNA: TGTGCCAGTAGTAGTCCTCCGGGACAGGGGACGGATCAGCCCCAGCATTTT

D: .
size: .
J: TRBJ1-6
V: TRBV30
CDR3: CAWRGGGLASPLHF
DNA: TGTGCCTGGAGGGGCGGGGGGTTGGCTTCACCCCTCCACTTT

D: .
size: .
J: TRBJ2-1
V: TRBV7-3
CDR3: CASSVAGTNNEQFF
DNA: TGTGCCAGCAGCGTAGCCGGGACAAACAATGAGCAGTTCTTC

D: TRBD1
size: once
J: TRBJ2-1
V: TRBV6-6
CDR3: CASTPGTGPDEQFF
DNA: TGTGCCAGCACTCCAGGGACAGGGCCCGATGAGCAGTTCTTC

D: .
size: few
J: TRBJ2-1
V: TRBV29-1
CDR3: CSVTGTGRINEQFF
DNA: TGCAGCGTAACCGGGACCGGACGGATCAATGAGCAGTTCTTC

D: .
size: .
J: TRBJ2-7
V: TRBV18
CDR3: CASSPRDGPYEQYF
DNA: TGTGCCAGCTCACCCCGGGACGGGCCCTACGAGCAGTACTTC

D: .
size: .
J: TRBJ1-2
V: TRBV9
CDR3: CASSGGPANYGYTF
DNA: TGTGCCAGCAGCGGTGGCCCCGCTAACTATGGCTACACCTTC

D: .
size: .
J: TRBJ2-1
V: TRBV28
CDR3: CASSLQTQPNEQFF
DNA: TGTGCCAGCAGTTTACAGACTCAGCCCAATGAGCAGTTCTTC

D: .
size: .
J: TRBJ2-1
V: TRBV7-9
CDR3: CASSPSPLDRKQFF
DNA: TGTGCCAGCAGCCCAAGCCCCCTGGACAGAAAGCAGTTCTTC

D: .
size: .
J: TRBJ2-7
V: TRBV21-1
CDR3: CASSTGTDCSYEQYF
DNA: TGTGCCAGCAGCACAGGGACAGACTGCTCCTACGAGCAGTACTTC

D: .
size: .
J: TRBJ1-4
V: TRBV20-1
CDR3: CSATNEKLFF
DNA: TGCAGTGCAACTAATGAAAAACTGTTTTTT

D: TRBD1
size: .
J: TRBJ1-6
V: TRBV28
CDR3: CASSPTQGASRAPLHF
DNA: TGTGCCAGCAGTCCGACCCAGGGGGCGTCCAGGGCACCCCTCCACTTT

D: .
size: .
J: TRBJ1-1
V: TRBV27
CDR3: CASSLGLFAEAFF
DNA: TGTGCCAGCAGTTTAGGACTCTTCGCTGAAGCTTTCTTT

D: .
size: .
J: TRBJ2-7
V: TRBV15
CDR3: CATSRDRVNAYEQYF
DNA: TGTGCCACCAGCAGAGATAGGGTGAATGCCTACGAGCAGTACTTC

D: .
size: .
J: TRBJ1-5
V: TRBV28
CDR3: CASNRADQPQHF
DNA: TGTGCCAGCAACCGGGCCGATCAGCCCCAGCATTTT

D: .
size: .
J: TRBJ2-3
V: TRBV18
CDR3: CASSPREDTQYF
DNA: TGTGCCAGCTCACCACGTGAAGATACGCAGTATTTT

D: .
size: .
J: TRBJ2-1
V: TRBV7-3
CDR3: CASSRGAGSGHEQFF
DNA: TGTGCCAGCAGCCGGGGGGCCGGTAGCGGCCATGAGCAGTTCTTC

D: .
size: .
J: TRBJ1-1
V: TRBV5-4
CDR3: CASSDGTEAFF
DNA: TGTGCCAGCAGCGACGGCACTGAAGCTTTCTTT

D: TRBD1
size: few
J: TRBJ1-1
V: TRBV28
CDR3: CASRETGGNTEAFF
DNA: TGTGCCAGCAGAGAAACAGGGGGGAACACTGAAGCTTTCTTT

D: .
size: .
J: TRBJ2-1
V: TRBV6-5
CDR3: CASWKAYNEQFF
DNA: TGTGCCAGCTGGAAAGCCTACAATGAGCAGTTCTTC

D: .
size: .
J: TRBJ1-1
V: TRBV15
CDR3: CATSRDRTGAFF
DNA: TGTGCCACCAGCAGAGACAGAACGGGGGCTTTCTTT

D: .
size: .
J: TRBJ2-7
V: TRBV28
CDR3: CASTRTDFREQYF
DNA: TGTGCCAGCACGCGGACGGACTTTCGCGAGCAGTACTTC

D: .
size: once
J: TRBJ2-3
V: TRBV9
CDR3: CASSVAVRLPTDTQYF
DNA: TGTGCCAGCAGCGTAGCGGTCAGGCTTCCTACAGATACGCAGTATTTT